This T cell receptor (beta chain) stems from a study of early T cells in non-severe SARS-CoV-2 infection. TCRdb re-called the 5' RACE reads with MiXCR, one entry per CDR3 protein. The data show about 40,000 distinct CDR3 sequences, with roughly 6.2% seen just once and about 8.3% held by the top ten. This clonotype was seen at least ten times. Sequenced here: whole blood, sampled at baseline. The sequence was obtained from an adult who was a healthcare worker with PCR-confirmed SARS-CoV-2 infection or an uninfected control (not recorded which).

Written as DNA, the CDR3 is TGTGCCAGCAGCTTAGGTGGGACAGTCCCCTACAATGAGCAGTTCTTC. It yields the protein CASSLGGTVPYNEQFF. This rearrangement joins TRBV11-2 to TRBJ2-1, with 7 bases that match TRBD1. Germline V gene sequence: CDR1 SGHAT, CDR2 FQNNGV. V was clipped by 1 base and J by 2 bases; unmatched bases: 5. This CDR3 contains 16 residues. The variable domain in full, completed from reference TRBV11-2 and TRBJ2-1, reads EAGVAQSPRYKIIEKRQSVAFWCNPISGHATLYWYQQILGQGPKLLIQFQNNGVVDDSQLPKDRFSAERLKGVDSTLKIQPAKLEDSAVYLCASSLGGTVPYNEQFFGPGTRLTVL.